What follows describes a single TCR beta chain. Its antigen remains unidentified. Per the germline V gene, CDR1 is SQVTM and CDR2 is ANQGSEA. Deletions cut 2 bases from V and 8 bases from J, with 9 bases between. The CDR3 runs to 12 residues. TCRdb's table, derived via immunoSEQ multiplex PCR, lists solely in-frame clones and lacks some. This table has roughly 100,000 clones, 86% appearing once. This sample is drawn from a study of T cell responses to AZD1222 COVID-19 vaccine. Study-wide context: Second doses were pooled across both intervals (about 4 or about 12 weeks).

Whole-study results and caveats: White British ancestry dominated among donors, who included more females, and clonal diversity was possibly underestimated. Baseline seropositivity occurred in only six AZD1222 recipients. Dominant CD4 TCR responses targeted spike regions 160-218 and 743-854.

This sequence originates from an adult in good health. This rearrangement joins TRBV29-1 to TRBJ1-4, with D uncertain. Specimen: peripheral blood, collected on day 0 of AZD1222 vaccination. The CDR3 here is CSVETGKEKLFF. In DNA form, the CDR3 reads TGCAGCGTTGAAACCGGCAAGGAAAAACTGTTTTTT.